Presented here are 24 T cell receptor beta chains from one specimen sequenced in a study of blood T cell repertoires in COVID-19. Assay: immunoSEQ multiplex PCR; the TCRdb copy retains only in-frame clones and omits some. The table includes under 40,000 clones, roughly 82% detected once. Sequences were obtained from peripheral blood. The receptor set was obtained from a man aged 45-65 years with active or convalescent COVID-19.

The chain is built from TRBV18 and TRBJ2-2; possible D gene TRBD2, 5 bases. CDR3 length: 16 residues. From germline, CDR1 is KGHSH and CDR2 LQKENI. V was cut by 2 bases and J by 4 bases, with 14 bases left in between. CDR3 protein: CASSPELSGGTGELFF. CDR3 DNA sequence: TGTGCCAGCTCACCAGAGCTTAGTGGAGGCACCGGGGAGCTGTTTTTT.

The chain employs TRBV6-5 and TRBJ1-1; no definite D call. This CDR3 comprises 13 residues. The V end was cut by 5 bases, the J end by 5 bases, with 12 bases between. CDR1 and CDR2 from the germline V gene are MNHEY and SVGAGI. In DNA form, the CDR3 reads TGTGCCAGCAGTAGAGGACTCCTGACTGAAGCTTTCTTT. Protein: CASSRGLLTEAFF.

V is TRBV9 and J is TRBJ2-7, with a weak D call TRBD1 (7 bases). V was pared by 4 bases and J by 5 bases, with 19 bases between. From germline, CDR1 is SGDLS and CDR2 YYNGEE. This CDR3 has 15 residues. The CDR3 nucleotides read TGTGCCAGCAGCCTCGGCGGGACAGCGATCCACGAGCAGTACTTC. Translated, it gives CASSLGGTAIHEQYF.

This chain connects TRBV25-1 to TRBJ1-4; TRBD1 matches at 7 bases. This CDR3 is built from 13 residues. Trimming cost V 5 bases and J 7 bases; bases outside gene matches: 4. CDR1 is MGHDK, CDR2 SYGVNS, per germline. CDR3 loop: CASSTTGTEKLFF. In DNA form, the CDR3 reads TGTGCCAGCAGTACGACAGGGACTGAAAAACTGTTTTTT.

V gene TRBV2 combines with J gene TRBJ1-4; weak D call: TRBD1 (6 bases). The CDR3 has 14 amino acids. Germline loops: CDR1 SNHLY, CDR2 FYNNEI. The germline V and J ends were trimmed by 7 bases and 7 bases, with 16 bases remaining between them. In DNA, the CDR3 is TGTGCCAGCACCAAATCGGAAGGGGGTGAAAAACTGTTTTTT. As protein: CASTKSEGGEKLFF.

The chain has TRBV18 and TRBJ1-2; TRBD1 is a possible D gene (6 bases). The CDR3 contains 15 residues. Trimming took 4 bases from V and 4 from J, leaving 16 bases between them. Germline V lookup: CDR1 KGHSH, CDR2 LQKENI. Here the CDR3 DNA reads TGTGCCAGCTCACAGGCAGGGGCCAACCTCTATGGCTACACCTTC. Translating gives CASSQAGANLYGYTF.

The V gene is TRBV18, the J gene TRBJ2-3; D is possibly TRBD1 (6 bases). The germline V gene encodes CDR1 KGHSH and CDR2 LQKENI. The CDR3 sequence is 16 residues long. Trimming shortened V by 5 bases and J by 2 bases, and 17 bases separated the two germline ends. The CDR3 here is CASSGPGAIVTDTQYF. In nucleotides, the CDR3 is TGTGCCAGCTCAGGGCCAGGGGCGATAGTCACAGATACGCAGTATTTT.

The chain couples TRBV5-1 to TRBJ1-6; TRBD1 aligns across 7 bases. CDR1 SGHRS and CDR2 YFSETQ come from the germline V gene. The CDR3 loop spans 15 amino acids. V lost 4 bases, J lost 9 bases, and 10 bases stayed unmatched. CDR3 amino acids: CASSPLGDSSSPLHF. The CDR3 region has the DNA TGCGCCAGCAGCCCCCTCGGGGACAGTTCTTCACCCCTCCACTTT.

This sequence joins TRBV30 and TRBJ2-7; 7 bases agree with TRBD2. This CDR3 has 14 residues. J lost 6 bases, V lost 3 bases, and 11 bases had no gene match. CDR1 GTSNPN and CDR2 SVGIG come from the germline V gene (reference sequence). The CDR3 DNA sequence: TGTGCCTGGAGAAAGCGGGACCTCCTGCTCGAGCAGTACTTC. It is translated as CAWRKRDLLLEQYF.

This clone was detected once. This chain uses TRBV9 with TRBJ2-3; no reliable D call. Germline V gene lookup returns CDR1 SGDLS and CDR2 YYNGEE. Trimming cost V 3 bases and J 2 bases, with 7 bases left between them. The CDR3 sequence is 13 residues long. The CDR3 sequence: CASSGLNTDTQYF. CDR3 DNA: TGTGCCAGCAGCGGTCTTAACACAGATACGCAGTATTTT.

The rearrangement joins TRBV5-1 to TRBJ1-4, with 11 bases aligning to TRBD1. The CDR3 runs to 16 residues. Germline assignment: CDR1 SGHRS and CDR2 YFSETQ. After removal of 7 bases from V and 3 bases from J, the junction contained 8 bases not matched to a gene. The CDR3 protein is CASRRTGGPSNEKLFF. The CDR3 DNA reads TGCGCCAGCCGTAGGACAGGGGGCCCTTCTAATGAAAAACTGTTTTTT.

The chain couples TRBV27 to TRBJ1-2; D gene unclear. This CDR3 spans 12 amino acids. Trimming removed 10 bases from V and 4 bases from J, with 13 bases in between. Germline CDR1 and CDR2: MNHEY and SMNVEV (reference sequence). The CDR3 reads CATRREAYGYTF. In DNA, the CDR3 is TGTGCCACTAGACGGGAAGCCTATGGCTACACCTTC.

The V call is TRBV19, the J call TRBJ1-3, with D uncertain. Germline lookup yields CDR1 LNHDA and CDR2 SQIVND (reference sequence). The CDR3 runs 16 residues. V shed 0 bases and J shed 2 bases, with 11 bases lying between them. CDR3 residues: CASSIEPGRPGNTIYF. The CDR3 bases are TGTGCCAGTAGTATAGAGCCCGGGAGACCTGGAAACACCATATATTTT.

The gene calls are TRBV6-2 or TRBV6-3 and TRBJ1-2; D call uncertain. Deletions cut 2 bases from V and 1 base from J, with 2 bases between. There are 12 residues in the CDR3. Looked up from germline, CDR1 is MNHEY and CDR2 is SVGEGT. The CDR3 bases are TGTGCCAGCAGTTACCTTAACTATGGCTACACCTTC. Translating it yields CASSYLNYGYTF.

The genes are TRBV29-1 and TRBJ2-7; 7 bases match TRBD2. The V segment lost 7 bases and the J segment 6 bases; nucleotides outside the gene matches: 12. The germline gives CDR1 SQVTM, CDR2 ANQGSEA. The CDR3 totals 13 residues. The CDR3 DNA reads TGCAGCGCAAAAGTTGGGGGGGTGGGCGAGCAGTACTTC. It translates to CSAKVGGVGEQYF.

The gene calls are TRBV9 and TRBJ2-2, with 8 positions matching TRBD1. Germline V gene lookup returns CDR1 SGDLS and CDR2 YYNGEE. J was trimmed by 8 bases and V by 3 bases; bases with no gene match: 9. The CDR3 is 15 amino acids. CDR3 amino acids: CASSGRQGRQGELFF. For the CDR3, the DNA is TGTGCCAGCAGCGGAAGACAGGGGAGGCAGGGGGAGCTGTTTTTT.

The V call is TRBV7-3, the J call TRBJ2-1, with 9 bases matching TRBD2. The CDR3 runs 13 residues. J was trimmed by 6 bases and V by 3 bases; bases with no gene match: 0. The germline V gene encodes CDR1 SGHTA and CDR2 FQGTGA. CDR3 DNA sequence: TGTGCCAGCAGCTTGGGACTAGCCAATGAGCAGTTCTTC. This translates into CASSLGLANEQFF.

This chain links TRBV16 with TRBJ2-4; 7 bases line up with TRBD1. The germline gives CDR1 KGHSY, CDR2 FQNENV. CDR3 length: 16 amino acids. V trimming: 0 bases; J trimming: 0 bases; junction bases outside the gene matches: 2. CDR3 region: CASSQSSGGAKNIQYF. CDR3 bases: TGTGCCAGCAGCCAATCTTCAGGGGGAGCCAAAAACATTCAGTACTTC.

Here the CDR3 DNA reads TGTGCCAGCAACCGGGGGGGTAGGACTGAAGCTTTCTTT. This translates into CASNRGGRTEAFF. The V call is TRBV7-9, the J call TRBJ1-1, with TRBD1 as a possible D gene (5 bases). Germline V CDR1 and CDR2: SEHNR, FQNEAQ (reference sequence). Trimming left V 7 bases short and J 5 bases short, with 14 bases between. CDR3 length: 13 residues.

The chain links TRBV5-1 to TRBJ2-3; 8 bases map to TRBD1. J lost 3 bases, V lost 1 base, and 4 bases had no gene match. This CDR3 contains 15 residues. Germline assignment: CDR1 SGHRS and CDR2 YFSETQ. The CDR3 reads CASSLNRGKTDTQYF. The CDR3 coding sequence is TGCGCCAGCAGCTTGAACAGGGGGAAGACAGATACGCAGTATTTT.

This sequence joins TRBV2 and TRBJ2-1; D uncertain. Trimming took 0 bases from V and 11 from J, leaving 5 bases between them. Germline CDR1 is SNHLY and CDR2 is FYNNEI. This CDR3 has 11 residues. DNA of the CDR3: TGTGCCAGCAGTGAAGCTAGCAAGCAGTTCTTC. Protein sequence: CASSEASKQFF.

Only a few counts were recorded for this clone. The chain recombines TRBV24-1 with TRBJ2-1; 8 bases agree with TRBD2. The CDR3 has 16 residues. After removal of 1 base from V and 8 bases from J, the junction contained 9 bases not matched to a gene. The V gene's germline CDR1 is KGHDR and CDR2 SFDVKD. In DNA form, the CDR3 reads TGTGCCACCAGTGATTTTAAGACTAGCGAGTGCGATGAGCAGTTCTTC. Residues: CATSDFKTSECDEQFF.

The genes are TRBV6-5 and TRBJ1-5; TRBD1 is a possible D gene (5 bases). CDR3 length: 15 residues. The germline CDR1 and CDR2 sequences are MNHEY and SVGAGI. V was pared by 6 bases and J by 2 bases, with 14 bases between. CDR3 DNA: TGTGCCAGCAGCCAAGGGGTCTTCGGCAATCAGCCCCAGCATTTT. Translated, it gives CASSQGVFGNQPQHF.

This clone was picked up one time. The rearrangement links TRBV14 to TRBJ1-4; TRBD1 agrees at 8 bases. Germline lookup yields CDR1 SGHDN and CDR2 FVKESK. J was trimmed by 3 bases and V by 2 bases; bases with no gene match: 2. CDR3 length: 15 amino acids. CDR3 coding DNA: TGTGCCAGCAGCCAAATGACAGGGGCTAATGAAAAACTGTTTTTT. It is translated as CASSQMTGANEKLFF.